The 14 T cell receptor beta chains listed next were all sequenced from one sample in a study of T-cell memory formation after mild COVID-19. TCRdb called the 5' RACE reads again in MiXCR, with one record for every CDR3 protein. The profile shows approximately 340,000 distinct CDR3 sequences, approximately 12% of them singletons. The sample comprised PBMCs or a T cell subset sorted from them (not recorded which). The receptors originated from a man younger than 35 who had mild COVID-19 (a few samples of this study predate the infection). Cell type and time point are not known.

The chain recombines TRBV3-1 with TRBJ2-3, with a weak D call TRBD2 (6 bases). The germline CDR1 and CDR2 sequences are LGHDT and YNNKEL (reference sequence). The CDR3 has 15 residues. V was clipped by 0 bases and J by 4 bases, with 11 bases between them. CDR3 DNA sequence: TGTGCCAGCAGCCAAGATCCTTGGGGGGCAGATACGCAGTATTTT. Translated: CASSQDPWGADTQYF.

The V gene is TRBV29-1, the J gene TRBJ1-1; possibly TRBD1 for D (5 bases). The V end was cut by 7 bases, the J end by 5 bases, with 11 bases between. This CDR3 region has 11 residues. Germline V CDR1 and CDR2: SQVTM, ANQGSEA. CDR3: CSAGGLTEAFF. Here the CDR3 DNA reads TGCAGCGCGGGGGGGTTGACTGAAGCTTTCTTT.

The table lists this clonotype with a few counts. This chain links TRBV6-2 or TRBV6-3 with TRBJ2-4; D may be TRBD2 (6 bases). The germline V and J ends were trimmed by 7 bases and 1 base, with 20 bases remaining between them. Germline V gene data show CDR1 as MNHEY and CDR2 as SVGEGT. CDR3 size: 17 residues. Written as DNA, the CDR3 is TGTGCCAGCACCTCCCTGGAGGGCTGGGGCGCCAAAAACATTCAGTACTTC. It encodes CASTSLEGWGAKNIQYF.

V gene TRBV7-9 combines with J gene TRBJ1-2, with TRBD1 matching over 7 bases. The junction had 7 bases not matched to a gene; V was cut back by 2 bases and J by 4 bases. The CDR3 covers 15 residues. The germline CDR1 and CDR2 sequences are SEHNR and FQNEAQ (reference sequence). The CDR3 nucleotides are TGTGCCAGCAGCTTATCAGGGGGTCCATTCTATGGCTACACCTTC. This encodes CASSLSGGPFYGYTF.

This clonotype was counted only a few times. The chain is built from TRBV9 and TRBJ2-3; TRBD2 matches at 8 bases. CDR3 length equals 14 residues. The V segment lost 4 bases and the J segment 6 bases; nucleotides outside the gene matches: 7. The germline V gene encodes CDR1 SGDLS and CDR2 YYNGEE. The CDR3 reads CASSSRTSPDTQYF. CDR3 nucleotide sequence: TGTGCCAGCAGCTCTCGGACTAGCCCGGATACGCAGTATTTT.

The chain employs TRBV5-1 and TRBJ2-7; 7 bases align to TRBD1. Germline values: CDR1 SGHRS, CDR2 YFSETQ. The V segment lost 2 bases and the J segment 5 bases; nucleotides outside the gene matches: 4. The CDR3 runs 13 residues. CDR3 sequence: CASSLQGTDEQYF. DNA for the CDR3: TGCGCCAGCAGCTTACAGGGGACGGACGAGCAGTACTTC.

This clonotype occurred a few times. The chain uses TRBV29-1 and TRBJ2-7; the match to TRBD2 covers 7 bases. CDR3 length equals 12 residues. V shed 6 bases, J shed 2 bases, and the junction held 4 bases outside the gene matches. From germline, CDR1 is SQVTM and CDR2 ANQGSEA. CDR3 sequence (DNA): TGCAGCGTGAGGGGAGGGCCCTACGAGCAGTACTTC. Its protein product is CSVRGGPYEQYF.

This rearrangement joins TRBV2 to TRBJ1-1; tentative D call: TRBD1 (5 bases). V dropped 1 base and J dropped 10 bases, with 10 bases sitting between them. Germline CDR1 is SNHLY and CDR2 is FYNNEI. This CDR3 is 12 amino acids long. CDR3 nucleotide sequence: TGTGCCAGCAGTGAAGACCCAGGGCCAGCTTTCTTT. It specifies CASSEDPGPAFF.

At least ten counts were recorded for this clonotype. J is TRBJ2-1 and V is TRBV20-1, with 10 bases fitting TRBD2. The CDR3 runs to 14 residues. V was clipped by 6 bases and J by 7 bases; unmatched bases: 9. The germline V gene encodes CDR1 DFQATT and CDR2 SNEGSKA (reference sequence). The CDR3 nucleotides read TGCAGTGCGTTAGACCTAGCGGGGGAAAATGAGCAGTTCTTC. Its translation: CSALDLAGENEQFF.

V gene TRBV19 combines with J gene TRBJ2-3; D ambiguous. The CDR3 is 13 amino acids. The V gene lost 1 base and the J gene lost 2 bases, with 4 bases spanning the gap. CDR1 is LNHDA, CDR2 SQIVND, per germline (reference sequence). CDR3 sequence reads: CASSIGDTDTQYF. As DNA, the CDR3 is TGTGCCAGTAGTATAGGGGACACAGATACGCAGTATTTT.

This chain uses TRBV6-2 or TRBV6-3 with TRBJ1-5, with D maybe TRBD1 (5 bases). Germline V gene lookup returns CDR1 MNHEY and CDR2 SVGEGT. This CDR3 has 14 residues. Trimming shortened V by 6 bases and J by 0 bases, and 9 bases separated the two germline ends. For the CDR3, the DNA is TGTGCCAGCAGGTCAGGGTATAGCAATCAGCCCCAGCATTTT. This gives the protein CASRSGYSNQPQHF.

The chain joins TRBV7-9 to TRBJ2-5, with no clear D. Trimming took 5 bases from V and 0 from J, leaving 10 bases between them. From germline, CDR1 is SEHNR and CDR2 FQNEAQ (reference sequence). The CDR3 spans 14 residues. The CDR3 DNA reads TGTGCCAGCAGCCCTTTCGCTTACCAAGAGACCCAGTACTTC. It is translated as CASSPFAYQETQYF.

A few counts support this clonotype. CDR3 amino acids: CASLLGRGVLNQPQHF. As DNA, the CDR3 is TGTGCCAGTCTATTAGGCCGGGGAGTGCTCAATCAGCCCCAGCATTTT. J is TRBJ1-5 and V is TRBV7-6; D gene uncertain. This CDR3 region has 16 residues. Germline CDR1 and CDR2: SGHVS and FNYEAQ. V was trimmed by 9 bases and J by 3 bases, leaving 21 bases between them.

This sequence joins TRBV6-1 and TRBJ1-5; D possibly corresponds to TRBD1 (6 bases). The V gene lost 3 bases and the J gene lost 6 bases, with 12 bases spanning the gap. The CDR3 loop spans 14 amino acids. Germline V CDR1 and CDR2: MNHNS, SASEGT. CDR3 residues: CASSEEGGGQPQHF. The CDR3 nucleotides are TGTGCCAGCAGTGAGGAGGGGGGCGGTCAGCCCCAGCATTTT.